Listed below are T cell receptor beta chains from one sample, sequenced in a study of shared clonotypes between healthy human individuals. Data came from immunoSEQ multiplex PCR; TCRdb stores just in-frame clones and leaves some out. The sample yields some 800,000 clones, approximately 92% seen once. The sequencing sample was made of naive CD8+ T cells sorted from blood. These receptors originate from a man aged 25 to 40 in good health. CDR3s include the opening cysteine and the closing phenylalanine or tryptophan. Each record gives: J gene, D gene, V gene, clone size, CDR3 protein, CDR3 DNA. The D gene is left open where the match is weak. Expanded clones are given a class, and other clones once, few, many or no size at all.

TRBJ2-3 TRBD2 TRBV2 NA CASSRLAGAYGDTQYF TGTGCCAGCAGCAGACTAGCGGGGGCCTATGGAGATACGCAGTATTTT
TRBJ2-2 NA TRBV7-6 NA CASSRQETTGELFF TGTGCCAGCAGCCGTCAGGAGACCACCGGGGAGCTGTTTTTT
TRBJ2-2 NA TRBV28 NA CASSFFSGNTGELFF TGTGCCAGCAGTTTTTTTTCCGGGAACACCGGGGAGCTGTTTTTT
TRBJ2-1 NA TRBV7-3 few CASSFGGREVYNEQFF TGTGCCAGCAGCTTTGGAGGGCGGGAAGTTTACAATGAGCAGTTCTTC
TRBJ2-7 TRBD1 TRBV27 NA CASSSTGTGVYEQYF TGTGCCAGCAGTTCGACCGGGACAGGGGTCTACGAGCAGTACTTC
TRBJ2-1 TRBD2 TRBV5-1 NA CASSLRASGENEQFF TGCGCCAGCAGCTTGAGGGCTAGCGGGGAAAATGAGCAGTTCTTC
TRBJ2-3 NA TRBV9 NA CASRDLTGTQYF TGTGCCAGCAGGGACCTAACTGGTACGCAGTATTTT
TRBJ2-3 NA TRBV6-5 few CASSPGVGRDTQYF TGTGCCAGCAGCCCCGGGGTCGGACGGGATACGCAGTATTTT
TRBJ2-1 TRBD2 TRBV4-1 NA CASSRIQAGVNGNEQFF TGCGCCAGCAGCCGGATTCAAGCGGGAGTGAACGGAAATGAGCAGTTCTTC
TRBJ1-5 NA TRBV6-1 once CASSAGPGVLQPQHF TGTGCCAGCAGTGCCGGACCAGGGGTTCTTCAGCCCCAGCATTTT
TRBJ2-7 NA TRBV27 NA CASSLGGDYEQYF TGTGCCAGCAGTTTGGGGGGAGACTACGAGCAGTACTTC
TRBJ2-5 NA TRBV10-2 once CASSDYQGVTQYF TGCGCCAGCAGTGATTATCAGGGTGTGACCCAGTACTTC
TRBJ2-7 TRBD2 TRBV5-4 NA CASSPGLESEQYF TGTGCCAGCAGCCCGGGACTAGAAAGCGAGCAGTACTTC
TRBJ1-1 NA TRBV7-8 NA CASSLTTGPNTEAFF TGTGCCAGCAGCTTAACCACAGGGCCGAACACTGAAGCTTTCTTT
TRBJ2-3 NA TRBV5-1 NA CASSLIQGGGTDTQYF TGCGCCAGCAGCTTGATACAGGGAGGAGGCACAGATACGCAGTATTTT
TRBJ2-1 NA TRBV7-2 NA CASSFRYNEQFF TGTGCCAGCAGCTTTAGGTACAATGAGCAGTTCTTC
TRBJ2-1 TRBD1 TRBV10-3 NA CAIHRGSYNEQFF TGTGCCATCCACAGGGGTTCCTACAATGAGCAGTTCTTC
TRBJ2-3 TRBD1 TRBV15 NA CATSREYFGTGVPDTQYF TGTGCCACCAGCAGAGAATATTTCGGGACAGGGGTCCCAGATACGCAGTATTTT
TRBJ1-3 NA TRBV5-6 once CASSTPKGVSLIGNTIYF TGTGCCAGCAGCACCCCCAAGGGGGTCTCATTGATCGGAAACACCATATATTTT
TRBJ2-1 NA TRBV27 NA CASSRVMGYNEQFF TGTGCCAGCAGTCGGGTTATGGGCTACAATGAGCAGTTCTTC
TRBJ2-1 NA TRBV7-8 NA CASSSTRRQGGPYNEQFF TGTGCCAGCAGCTCAACCAGAAGACAGGGAGGGCCCTACAATGAGCAGTTCTTC
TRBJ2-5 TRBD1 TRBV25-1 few CASSDLQGAQSETQYF TGTGCCAGCAGTGACCTACAGGGGGCGCAGTCTGAGACCCAGTACTTC
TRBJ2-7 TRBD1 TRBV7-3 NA CASSPGQGADEQYF TGTGCCAGCAGCCCAGGACAGGGGGCGGACGAGCAGTACTTC
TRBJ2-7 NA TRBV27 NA CASSLQPAGEQYF TGTGCCAGCAGTTTACAGCCTGCGGGCGAGCAGTACTTC
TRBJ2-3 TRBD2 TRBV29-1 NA CSVEDLPAGVRDTQYF TGCAGCGTTGAAGATCTCCCAGCGGGAGTTCGGGATACGCAGTATTTT
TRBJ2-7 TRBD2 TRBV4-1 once CASRERELGTYEQYF TGCGCCAGCAGGGAGCGGGAGCTAGGTACCTACGAGCAGTACTTC
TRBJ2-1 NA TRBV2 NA CASSGRGKVNEQFF TGTGCCAGCAGTGGGCGGGGAAAGGTCAATGAGCAGTTCTTC
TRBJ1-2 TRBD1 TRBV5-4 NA CASSFGTGGIYGYTF TGTGCCAGCAGCTTTGGGACAGGGGGAATCTATGGCTACACCTTC
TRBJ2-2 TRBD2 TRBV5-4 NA CASSPGTSGWFTGELFF TGTGCCAGCAGTCCCGGGACTAGCGGGTGGTTCACCGGGGAGCTGTTTTTT
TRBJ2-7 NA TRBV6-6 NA CASTLTGVPFYEQYF TGTGCCAGCACCCTCACGGGAGTTCCCTTCTACGAGCAGTACTTC
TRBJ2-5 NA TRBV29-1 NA CSVESDQETQYF TGCAGCGTTGAATCGGACCAAGAGACCCAGTACTTC
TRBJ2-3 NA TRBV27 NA CASSFFRVADTQYF TGTGCCAGCAGTTTCTTTCGTGTCGCAGATACGCAGTATTTT
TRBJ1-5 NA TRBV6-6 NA CASSYLSGRNDQPQHF TGTGCCAGCAGTTACCTTTCCGGCAGGAACGATCAGCCCCAGCATTTT
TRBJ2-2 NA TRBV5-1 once CASSLDRIDSGELFF TGCGCCAGCAGCTTGGACAGGATTGATTCCGGGGAGCTGTTTTTT
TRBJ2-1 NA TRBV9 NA CASSGGGSTSYYVYEQFF TGTGCCAGCAGCGGAGGAGGAAGTACTAGTTACTATGTCTATGAGCAGTTCTTC
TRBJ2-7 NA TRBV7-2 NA CASSAGRLLEQYF TGTGCCAGCAGCGCGGGACGGTTATTAGAGCAGTACTTC
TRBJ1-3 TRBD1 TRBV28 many CASSFPGQSYSGNTIYF TGTGCCAGCAGTTTTCCGGGACAGAGTTACTCTGGAAACACCATATATTTT
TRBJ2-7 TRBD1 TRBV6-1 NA CASSPGRGPSYEQYF TGTGCCAGCAGCCCGGGCAGGGGGCCCTCCTACGAGCAGTACTTC
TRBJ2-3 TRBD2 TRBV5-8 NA CASSLVSGADTQYF TGTGCCAGCAGCTTGGTTAGCGGGGCAGATACGCAGTATTTT
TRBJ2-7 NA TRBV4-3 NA CASSQGLAYEQYF TGCGCCAGCAGCCAAGGGCTAGCCTACGAGCAGTACTTC
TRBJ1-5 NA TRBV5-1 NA CASRGRILKYFPGNQPQHF TGCGCCAGCAGGGGACGGATATTGAAATACTTCCCGGGCAATCAGCCCCAGCATTTT
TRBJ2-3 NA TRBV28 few CASDDSFTDTQYF TGTGCCAGCGACGACAGTTTCACAGATACGCAGTATTTT
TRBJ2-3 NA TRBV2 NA CASTPFPGQYF TGTGCCAGCACCCCTTTTCCGGGGCAGTATTTT
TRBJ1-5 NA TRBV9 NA CASGKLNQPQHF TGTGCCAGCGGGAAGCTGAATCAGCCCCAGCATTTT
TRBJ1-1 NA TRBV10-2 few CASSQDTEAFF TGCGCCAGCAGCCAGGACACTGAAGCTTTCTTT
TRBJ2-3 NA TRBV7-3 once CASSFSLENADTQYF TGTGCCAGCAGCTTCTCTCTTGAGAACGCAGATACGCAGTATTTT
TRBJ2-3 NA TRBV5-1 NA CASSFELSSTDTQYF TGCGCCAGCAGCTTCGAGCTCTCTAGCACAGATACGCAGTATTTT
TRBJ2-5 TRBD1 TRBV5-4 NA CASSIQGAPGETQYF TGTGCCAGCAGCATACAGGGGGCGCCTGGGGAGACCCAGTACTTC
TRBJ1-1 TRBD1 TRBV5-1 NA CASSLKGARTEAFF TGCGCCAGCAGCTTGAAGGGGGCTCGGACTGAAGCTTTCTTT
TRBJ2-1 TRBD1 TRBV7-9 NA CASSLRTGSSYNEQFF TGTGCCAGCAGCTTACGGACAGGGAGCTCCTACAATGAGCAGTTCTTC
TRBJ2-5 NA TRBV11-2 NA CASSLGPLSGEGEETQYF TGTGCCAGCAGCTTAGGCCCCTTATCGGGAGAGGGCGAAGAGACCCAGTACTTC
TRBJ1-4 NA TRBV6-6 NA CASALLLNEKLFF TGTGCCAGCGCCTTGTTACTTAATGAAAAACTGTTTTTT
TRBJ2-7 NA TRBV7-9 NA CASSLDGTALRF TGTGCCAGCAGCTTAGATGGGACCGCCCTTCGCTTC
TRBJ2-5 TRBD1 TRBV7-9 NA CASSLTGVQETQYF TGTGCCAGCAGCTTAACAGGGGTCCAAGAGACCCAGTACTTC
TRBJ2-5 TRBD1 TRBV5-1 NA CASSAQTGEETQYF TGCGCCAGCAGCGCGCAAACAGGGGAAGAGACCCAGTACTTC